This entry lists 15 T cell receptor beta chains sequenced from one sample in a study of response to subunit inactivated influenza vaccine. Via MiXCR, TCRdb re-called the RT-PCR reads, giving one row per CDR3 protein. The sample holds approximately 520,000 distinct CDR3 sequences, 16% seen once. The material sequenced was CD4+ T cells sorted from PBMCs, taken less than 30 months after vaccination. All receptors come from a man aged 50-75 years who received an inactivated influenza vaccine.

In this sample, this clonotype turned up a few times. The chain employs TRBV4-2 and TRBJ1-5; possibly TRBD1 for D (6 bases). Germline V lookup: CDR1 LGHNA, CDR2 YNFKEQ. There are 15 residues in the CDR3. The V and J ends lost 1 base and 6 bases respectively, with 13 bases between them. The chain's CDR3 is CASSQVQTTGQPQHF. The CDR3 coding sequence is TGTGCCAGCAGCCAAGTACAGACGACAGGTCAGCCCCAGCATTTT.

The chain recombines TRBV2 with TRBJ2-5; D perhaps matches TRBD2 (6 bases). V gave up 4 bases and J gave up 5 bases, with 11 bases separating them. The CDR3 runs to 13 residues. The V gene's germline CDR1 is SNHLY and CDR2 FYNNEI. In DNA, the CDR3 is TGTGCCAGCAGTGGAAGGAGCGGGGAGACCCAGTACTTC. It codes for CASSGRSGETQYF.

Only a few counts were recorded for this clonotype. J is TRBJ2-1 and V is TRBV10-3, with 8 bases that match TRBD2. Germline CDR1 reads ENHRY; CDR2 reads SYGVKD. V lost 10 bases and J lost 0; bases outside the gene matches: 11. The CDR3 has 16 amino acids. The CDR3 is CATGVAGRTSYNEQFF. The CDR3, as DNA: TGTGCCACCGGGGTAGCGGGACGGACCTCCTACAATGAGCAGTTCTTC.

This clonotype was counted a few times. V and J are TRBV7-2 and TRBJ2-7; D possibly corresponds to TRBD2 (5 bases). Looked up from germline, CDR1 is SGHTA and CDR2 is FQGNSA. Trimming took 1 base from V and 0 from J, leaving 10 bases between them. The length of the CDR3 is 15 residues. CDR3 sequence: CASSLEGGLSYEQYF. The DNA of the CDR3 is TGTGCCAGCAGCTTAGAAGGCGGACTCTCCTACGAGCAGTACTTC.

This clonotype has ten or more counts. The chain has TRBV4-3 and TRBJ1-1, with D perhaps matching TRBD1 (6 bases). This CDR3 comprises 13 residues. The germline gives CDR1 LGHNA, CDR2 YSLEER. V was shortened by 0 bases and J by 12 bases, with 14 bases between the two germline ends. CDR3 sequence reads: CASSQDRAQGPFF. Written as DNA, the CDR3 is TGCGCCAGCAGCCAAGATCGAGCACAGGGTCCTTTCTTT.

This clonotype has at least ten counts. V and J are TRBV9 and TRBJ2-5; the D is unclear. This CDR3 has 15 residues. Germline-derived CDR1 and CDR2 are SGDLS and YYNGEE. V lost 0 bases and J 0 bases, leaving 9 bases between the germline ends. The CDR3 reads CASSVGTTYQETQYF. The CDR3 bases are TGTGCCAGCAGCGTAGGAACAACGTACCAAGAGACCCAGTACTTC. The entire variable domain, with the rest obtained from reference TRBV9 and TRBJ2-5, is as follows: DSGVTQTPKHLITATGQRVTLRCSPRSGDLSVYWYQQSLDQGLQFLIQYYNGEERAKGNILERFSAQQFPDLHSELNLSSLELGDSALYFCASSVGTTYQETQYFGPGTRLLVL.

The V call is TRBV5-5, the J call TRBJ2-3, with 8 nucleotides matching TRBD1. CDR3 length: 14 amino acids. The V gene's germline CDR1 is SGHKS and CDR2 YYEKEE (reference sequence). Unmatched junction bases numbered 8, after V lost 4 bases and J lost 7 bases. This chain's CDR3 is CASSDDRDRYTQYF. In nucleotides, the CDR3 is TGTGCCAGCAGCGATGACCGGGACAGGTATACGCAGTATTTT.

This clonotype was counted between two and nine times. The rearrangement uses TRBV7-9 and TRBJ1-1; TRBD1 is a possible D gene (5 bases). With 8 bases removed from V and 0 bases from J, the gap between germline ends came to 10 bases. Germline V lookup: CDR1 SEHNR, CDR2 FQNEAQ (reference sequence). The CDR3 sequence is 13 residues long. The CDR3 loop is CASQGSMNTEAFF. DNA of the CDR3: TGTGCCAGCCAGGGCTCGATGAACACTGAAGCTTTCTTT.

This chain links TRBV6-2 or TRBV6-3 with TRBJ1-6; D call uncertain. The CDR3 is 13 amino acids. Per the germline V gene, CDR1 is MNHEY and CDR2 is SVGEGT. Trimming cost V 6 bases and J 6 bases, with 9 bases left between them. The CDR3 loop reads CASRLQTNSPLHF. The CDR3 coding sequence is TGTGCCAGCAGACTACAAACTAATTCACCCCTCCACTTT.

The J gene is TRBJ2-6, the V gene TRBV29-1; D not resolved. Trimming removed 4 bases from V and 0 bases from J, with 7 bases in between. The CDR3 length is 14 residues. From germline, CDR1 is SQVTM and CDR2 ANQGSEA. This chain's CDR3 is CSVGTGSGANVLTF. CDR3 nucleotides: TGCAGCGTTGGGACGGGCTCTGGGGCCAACGTCCTGACTTTC.

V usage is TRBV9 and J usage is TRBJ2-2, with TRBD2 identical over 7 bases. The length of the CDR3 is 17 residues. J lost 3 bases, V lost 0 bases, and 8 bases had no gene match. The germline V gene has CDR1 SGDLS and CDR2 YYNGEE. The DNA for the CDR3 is TGTGCCAGCAGCGTAGGGAGGACGGGGGGACACACCGGGGAGCTGTTTTTT. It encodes CASSVGRTGGHTGELFF.

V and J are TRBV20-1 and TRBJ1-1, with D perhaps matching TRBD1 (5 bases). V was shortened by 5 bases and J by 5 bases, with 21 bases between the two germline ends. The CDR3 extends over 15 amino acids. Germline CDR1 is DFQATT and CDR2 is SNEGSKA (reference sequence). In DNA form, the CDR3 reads TGCAGTGCTTTTGGGTGGGGGGAAGGCTTTACTGAAGCTTTCTTT. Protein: CSAFGWGEGFTEAFF.

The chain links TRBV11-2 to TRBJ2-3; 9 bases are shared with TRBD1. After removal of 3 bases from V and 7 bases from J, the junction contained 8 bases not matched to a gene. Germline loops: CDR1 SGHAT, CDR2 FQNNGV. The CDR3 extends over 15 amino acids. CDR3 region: CASSFGTGMVNTQYF. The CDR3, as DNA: TGTGCCAGCAGCTTCGGGACAGGGATGGTGAATACGCAGTATTTT.

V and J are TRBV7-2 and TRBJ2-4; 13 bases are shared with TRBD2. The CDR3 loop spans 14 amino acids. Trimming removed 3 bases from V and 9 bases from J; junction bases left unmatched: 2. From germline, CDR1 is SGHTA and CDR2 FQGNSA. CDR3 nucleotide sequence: TGTGCCAGCAGCTTGAGGACTAGCGGGGGCATTCAGTACTTC. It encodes CASSLRTSGGIQYF.

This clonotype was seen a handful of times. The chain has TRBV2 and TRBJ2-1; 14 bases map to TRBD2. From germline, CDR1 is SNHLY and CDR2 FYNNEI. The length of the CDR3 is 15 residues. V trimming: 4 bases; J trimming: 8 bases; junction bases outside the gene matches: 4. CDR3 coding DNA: TGTGCCAGCAGTGCGACTAGCGGGGGGGCCGATGAGCAGTTCTTC. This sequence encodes CASSATSGGADEQFF. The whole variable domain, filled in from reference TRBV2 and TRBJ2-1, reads EPEVTQTPSHQVTQMGQEVILRCVPISNHLYFYWYRQILGQKVEFLVSFYNNEISEKSEIFDDQFSVERPDGSNFTLKIRSTKLEDSAMYFCASSATSGGADEQFFGPGTRLTVL.